These 5 T cell receptor beta chains originate from one sample sequenced in a study of T cell responses to AZD1222 COVID-19 vaccine. Profiled with immunoSEQ multiplex PCR; TCRdb holds only in-frame clones, not every one. The sample carries approximately 130,000 clones, roughly 86% recorded once. Sequencing used peripheral blood, obtained 28 days after the second AZD1222 dose. The receptors were gathered from an adult who received the AZD1222 COVID-19 vaccine.

The chain has TRBV3-1 (or the pseudogene TRBV3-2) and TRBJ1-1, with D perhaps matching TRBD1 (5 bases). Germline assignment: CDR1 LGHDT and CDR2 YNNKEL (reference sequence). Deletions cut 5 bases from V and 3 bases from J, with 13 bases between. The CDR3 length is 14 residues. The CDR3 region has the DNA TGTGCCAGCAGCGTCAGGGTTTTGGACACTGAAGCTTTCTTT. As protein: CASSVRVLDTEAFF.

The chain is built from TRBV6-5 and TRBJ2-3; the match to TRBD1 covers 10 bases. This CDR3 contains 14 residues. With 2 bases clipped from V and 4 bases from J, the junction kept 0 bases outside the gene matches. Looked up from germline, CDR1 is MNHEY and CDR2 is SVGAGI. The CDR3 nucleotides are TGTGCCAGCAGTTACGGACAGGGGGCAGATACGCAGTATTTT. Protein product: CASSYGQGADTQYF.

A few counts support this clone. J is TRBJ2-3 and V is TRBV3-1 (or the pseudogene TRBV3-2), with TRBD2 as a possible D gene (5 bases). Deletions cut 0 bases from V and 1 base from J, with 11 bases between. Germline V gives CDR1 LGHDT, CDR2 YNNKEL (reference sequence). The CDR3 contains 16 residues. Written as DNA, the CDR3 is TGTGCCAGCAGCCAAGAGGCCGGGGTGGGCACAGATACGCAGTATTTT. As protein: CASSQEAGVGTDTQYF.

This rearrangement joins TRBV19 to TRBJ1-1; 10 positions agree with TRBD1. CDR1 LNHDA and CDR2 SQIVND come from the germline V gene (reference sequence). There are 16 residues in the CDR3. V shed 5 bases, J shed 6 bases, and the junction held 12 bases outside the gene matches. The CDR3 protein is CASSLLGQGKRSEAFF. CDR3 DNA sequence: TGTGCCAGTAGTCTTTTGGGACAGGGGAAGAGATCTGAAGCTTTCTTT. Together with reference TRBV19 and TRBJ1-1, the CDR3 gives the full variable domain: DGGITQSPKYLFRKEGQNVTLSCEQNLNHDAMYWYRQDPGQGLRLIYYSQIVNDFQKGDIAEGYSVSREKKESFPLTVTSAQKNPTAFYLCASSLLGQGKRSEAFFGQGTRLTVV.

This clone was observed a handful of times. The V and J genes are TRBV6-2 or TRBV6-3 and TRBJ2-2; 8 bases line up with TRBD2. From germline, CDR1 is MNHEY and CDR2 SVGEGT. This CDR3 region has 20 residues. Trimming at V came to 6 bases and at J to 2 bases, leaving 20 bases not matched to a gene. The CDR3 DNA reads TGTGCCAGCAGCCACCCCCCGGTATCACTAGCGGCACCAAACACCGGGGAGCTGTTTTTT. It translates to CASSHPPVSLAAPNTGELFF.